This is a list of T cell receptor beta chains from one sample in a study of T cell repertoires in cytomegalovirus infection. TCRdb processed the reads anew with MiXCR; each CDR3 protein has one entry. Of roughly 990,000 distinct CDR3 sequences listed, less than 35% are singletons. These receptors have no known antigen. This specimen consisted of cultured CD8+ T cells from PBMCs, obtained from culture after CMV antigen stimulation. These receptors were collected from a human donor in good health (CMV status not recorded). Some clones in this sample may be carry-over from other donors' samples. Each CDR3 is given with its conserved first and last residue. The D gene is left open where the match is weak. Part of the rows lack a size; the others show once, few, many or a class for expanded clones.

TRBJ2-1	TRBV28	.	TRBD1	TGTGCCAGCAGTTCCTATAGGTCAGGGGGCCTTTACAATGAGCAGTTCTTC	CASSSYRSGGLYNEQFF
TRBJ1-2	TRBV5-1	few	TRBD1	TGCGCCAGCAGCCAGCGGGACAGGCCATTCTATGGCTACACCTTC	CASSQRDRPFYGYTF
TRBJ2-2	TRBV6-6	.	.	TGTGCCAGCAGTCTCCACAGGGGGGAGCTGTTTTTT	CASSLHRGELFF
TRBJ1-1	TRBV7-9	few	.	TGTGCCAGCAGCCCCAGTGGGGTAATAAGGGGCCCTTTCTTT	CASSPSGVIRGPFF
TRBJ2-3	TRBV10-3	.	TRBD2	TGTGCCACAGGGGGACTAGCGGGAACCACAGATACGCAGTATTTT	CATGGLAGTTDTQYF
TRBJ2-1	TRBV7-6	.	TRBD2	TGTGCCAGCAGCTCCTTAGCGGGGGAAAGCAATGAGCAGTTCTTC	CASSSLAGESNEQFF
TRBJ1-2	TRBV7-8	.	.	TGTGCCAGCAGCTTAAATAGCAGGGGCTATGGCTACACCTTC	CASSLNSRGYGYTF
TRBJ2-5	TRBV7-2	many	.	TGTGCCAGCATGGGGAAGGGGTTCAAAGAGACCCAGTACTTC	CASMGKGFKETQYF
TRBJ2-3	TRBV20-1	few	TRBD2	TGCAGTGCTAGAGTACTGACTAGCGGAAACACAGATACGCAGTATTTT	CSARVLTSGNTDTQYF
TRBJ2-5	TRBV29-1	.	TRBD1	TGCAGCGTTAGCCGGGACAGGGGGGACCAAGAGACCCAGTACTTC	CSVSRDRGDQETQYF